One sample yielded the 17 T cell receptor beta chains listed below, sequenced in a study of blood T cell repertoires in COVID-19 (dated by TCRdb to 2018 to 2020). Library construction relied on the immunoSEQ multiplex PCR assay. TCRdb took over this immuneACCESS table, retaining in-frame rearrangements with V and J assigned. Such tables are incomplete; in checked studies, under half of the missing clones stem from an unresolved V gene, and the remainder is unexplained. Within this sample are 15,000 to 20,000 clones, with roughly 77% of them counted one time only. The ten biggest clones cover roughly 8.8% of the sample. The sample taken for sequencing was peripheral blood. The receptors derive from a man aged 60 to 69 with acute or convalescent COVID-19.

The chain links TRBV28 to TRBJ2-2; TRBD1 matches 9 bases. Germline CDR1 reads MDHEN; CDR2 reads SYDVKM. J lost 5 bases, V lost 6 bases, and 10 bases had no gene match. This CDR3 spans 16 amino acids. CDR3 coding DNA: TGTGCCAGCAGGCAGCGGACAGGGGTTCGAACCGGGGAGCTGTTTTTT. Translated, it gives CASRQRTGVRTGELFF.

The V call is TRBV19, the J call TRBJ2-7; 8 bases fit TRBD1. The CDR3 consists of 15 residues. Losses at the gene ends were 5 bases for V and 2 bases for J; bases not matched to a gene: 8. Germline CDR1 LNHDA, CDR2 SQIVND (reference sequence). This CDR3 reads CASSPRTGSTYEQYF. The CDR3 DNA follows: TGTGCCAGTAGTCCGCGGACAGGGTCCACCTACGAGCAGTACTTC.

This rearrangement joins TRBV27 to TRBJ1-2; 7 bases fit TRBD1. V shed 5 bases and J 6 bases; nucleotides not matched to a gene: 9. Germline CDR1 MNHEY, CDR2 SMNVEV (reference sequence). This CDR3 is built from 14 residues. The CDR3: CASSPLDRVNGYTF. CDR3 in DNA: TGTGCCAGCAGTCCCCTCGACAGGGTAAATGGCTACACCTTC.

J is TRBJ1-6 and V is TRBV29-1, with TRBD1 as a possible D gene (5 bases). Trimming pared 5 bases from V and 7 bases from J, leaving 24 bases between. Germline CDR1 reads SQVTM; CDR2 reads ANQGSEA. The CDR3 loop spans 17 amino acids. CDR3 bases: TGCAGCGTTTTTACGGCCGGCGGGGCCTCGGTCAATTCACCCCTCCACTTT. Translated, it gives CSVFTAGGASVNSPLHF.

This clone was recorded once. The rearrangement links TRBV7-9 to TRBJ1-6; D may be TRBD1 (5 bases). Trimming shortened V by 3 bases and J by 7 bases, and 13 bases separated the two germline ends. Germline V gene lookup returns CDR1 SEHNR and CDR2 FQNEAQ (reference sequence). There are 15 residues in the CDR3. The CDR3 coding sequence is TGTGCCAGCAGCTTCCAGGCCTCAGGGAATTCACCCCTCCACTTT. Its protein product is CASSFQASGNSPLHF.

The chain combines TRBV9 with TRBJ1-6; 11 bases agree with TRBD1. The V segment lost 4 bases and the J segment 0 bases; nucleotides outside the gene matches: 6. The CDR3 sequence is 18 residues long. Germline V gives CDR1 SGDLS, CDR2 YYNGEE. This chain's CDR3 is CASSIGTGGGSYNSPLHF. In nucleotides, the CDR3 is TGTGCCAGCAGCATTGGGACAGGGGGAGGCTCCTATAATTCACCCCTCCACTTT.

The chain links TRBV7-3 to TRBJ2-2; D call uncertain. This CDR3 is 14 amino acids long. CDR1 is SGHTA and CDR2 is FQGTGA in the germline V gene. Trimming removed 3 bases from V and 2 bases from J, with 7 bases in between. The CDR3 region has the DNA TGTGCCAGCAGCTTCCGGGTCAACACCGGGGAGCTGTTTTTT. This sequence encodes CASSFRVNTGELFF.

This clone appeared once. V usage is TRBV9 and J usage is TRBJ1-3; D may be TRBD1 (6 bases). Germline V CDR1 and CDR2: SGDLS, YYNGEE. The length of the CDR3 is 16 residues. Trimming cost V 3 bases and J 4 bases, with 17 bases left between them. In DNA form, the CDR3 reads TGTGCCAGCAGCGCGACGACAGGAACCCTCGGAAACACCATATATTTT. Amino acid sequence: CASSATTGTLGNTIYF.

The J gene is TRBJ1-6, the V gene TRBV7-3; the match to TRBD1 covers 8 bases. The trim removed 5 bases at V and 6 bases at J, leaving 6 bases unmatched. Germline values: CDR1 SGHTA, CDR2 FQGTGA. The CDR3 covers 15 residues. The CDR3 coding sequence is TGTGCCAGCAGCCTTCAGGGGGCGGCTAATTCACCCCTCCACTTT. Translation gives CASSLQGAANSPLHF. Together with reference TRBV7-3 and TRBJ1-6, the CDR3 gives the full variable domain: GAGVSQTPSNKVTEKGKYVELRCDPISGHTALYWYRQSLGQGPEFLIYFQGTGAADDSGLPNDRFFAVRPEGSVSTLKIQRTERGDSAVYLCASSLQGAANSPLHFGNGTRLTVT.

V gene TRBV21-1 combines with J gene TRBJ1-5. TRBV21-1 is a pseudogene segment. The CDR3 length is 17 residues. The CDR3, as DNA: TGTGCCAGCTTTCCCGTTGCGGGGGGGAAGGGCAATCAGCCCCAGCATTTT. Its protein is CASFPVAGGKGNQPQHF.

CDR3 region: CATSDPTGTQYF. The CDR3 DNA reads TGTGCCACCAGTGATCCCACCGGGACCCAGTACTTC. The chain combines TRBV24-1 with TRBJ2-5; D unclear. The germline V and J ends were trimmed by 3 bases and 7 bases, with 8 bases remaining between them. This CDR3 is 12 amino acids long. Germline CDR1 reads KGHDR; CDR2 reads SFDVKD.

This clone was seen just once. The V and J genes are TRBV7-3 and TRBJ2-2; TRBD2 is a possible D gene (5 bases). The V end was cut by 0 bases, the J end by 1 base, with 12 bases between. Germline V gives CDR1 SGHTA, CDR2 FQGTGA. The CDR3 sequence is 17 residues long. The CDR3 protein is CASSLTAIGGNTGELFF. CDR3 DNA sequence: TGTGCCAGCAGCTTAACGGCAATAGGAGGGAACACCGGGGAGCTGTTTTTT.

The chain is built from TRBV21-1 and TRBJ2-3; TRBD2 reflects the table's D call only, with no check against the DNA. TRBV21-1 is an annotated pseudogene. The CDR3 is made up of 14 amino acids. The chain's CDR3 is CASSRLGLTDTQYF. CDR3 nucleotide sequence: TGTGCCAGCAGCAGACTAGGTTTGACAGATACGCAGTATTTT.

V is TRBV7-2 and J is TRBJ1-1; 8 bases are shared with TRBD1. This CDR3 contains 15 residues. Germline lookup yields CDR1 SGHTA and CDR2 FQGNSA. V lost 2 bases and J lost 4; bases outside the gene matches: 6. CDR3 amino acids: CASSLRTGLFTEAFF. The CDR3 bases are TGTGCCAGCAGCTTAAGGACAGGGCTGTTCACTGAAGCTTTCTTT. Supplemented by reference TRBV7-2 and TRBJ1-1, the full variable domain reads GAGVSQSPSNKVTEKGKDVELRCDPISGHTALYWYRQSLGQGLEFLIYFQGNSAPDKSGLPSDRFSAERTGGSVSTLTIQRTQQEDSAVYLCASSLRTGLFTEAFFGQGTRLTVV.

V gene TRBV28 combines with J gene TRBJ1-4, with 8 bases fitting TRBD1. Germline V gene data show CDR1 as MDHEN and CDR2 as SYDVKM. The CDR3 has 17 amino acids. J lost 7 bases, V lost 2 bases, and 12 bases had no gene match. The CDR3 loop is CASSLTGGTKGSEKLFF. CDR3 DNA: TGTGCCAGCAGTTTAACAGGGGGTACAAAGGGGAGTGAAAAACTGTTTTTT.

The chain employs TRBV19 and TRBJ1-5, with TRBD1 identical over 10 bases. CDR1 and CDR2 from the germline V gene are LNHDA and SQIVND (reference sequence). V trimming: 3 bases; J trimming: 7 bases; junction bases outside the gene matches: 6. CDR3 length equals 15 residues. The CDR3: CASSIRTGGGQPQHF. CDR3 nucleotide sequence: TGTGCCAGTAGTATTCGGACAGGGGGGGGCCAGCCCCAGCATTTT.

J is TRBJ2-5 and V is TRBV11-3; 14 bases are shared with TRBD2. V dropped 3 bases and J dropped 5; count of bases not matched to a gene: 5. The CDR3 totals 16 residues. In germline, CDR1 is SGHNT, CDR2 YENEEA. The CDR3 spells CASSLRTSGGSETQYF. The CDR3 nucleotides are TGTGCCAGCAGCTTGAGGACTAGCGGGGGGAGCGAGACCCAGTACTTC.